Below, 24 T cell receptor beta chains from the same sample are listed, as sequenced in a study of blood T cell repertoires in COVID-19. Assay used: immunoSEQ multiplex PCR; TCRdb lists only in-frame clones, some missing. Here the sample spans around 81,000 clones, approximately 88% being singletons. The sample comprised peripheral blood. The source is a man between 65 and 85 years old with acute or convalescent COVID-19.

Only one count was recorded for this clone. V is TRBV11-2 and J is TRBJ2-1; TRBD2 agrees at 7 bases. This CDR3 contains 16 residues. J gave up 10 bases and V 1 base, and 13 bases lay outside the gene matches. In germline, CDR1 is SGHAT, CDR2 FQNNGV. The CDR3 sequence is CASSLGAAGRLEEQFF. CDR3 in DNA: TGTGCCAGCAGCTTAGGGGCAGCGGGGAGGTTAGAGGAGCAGTTCTTC.

This chain connects TRBV6-2 or TRBV6-3 to TRBJ2-5; D unclear. Germline CDR1 is MNHEY and CDR2 is SVGEGT. Trimming stripped 5 bases from V and 2 bases from J, with 9 bases between. This CDR3 is 13 amino acids long. In DNA, the CDR3 is TGTGCCAGCAGTAGCCGGCGGCAAGAGACCCAGTACTTC. This translates into CASSSRRQETQYF.

V gene TRBV29-1 combines with J gene TRBJ2-7; 9 bases agree with TRBD1. CDR1 is SQVTM, CDR2 ANQGSEA, per germline. With V trimmed by 5 bases and J by 0 bases, 5 bases remained unmatched. The CDR3 length is 14 residues. CDR3 sequence (DNA): TGCAGCGTTTCCAGACAGGGGGGCTCCTACGAGCAGTACTTC. Amino acid sequence: CSVSRQGGSYEQYF.

The chain links TRBV28 to TRBJ1-4; the match to TRBD1 covers 7 bases. This CDR3 is 13 amino acids long. V shed 7 bases and J 4 bases; nucleotides not matched to a gene: 3. The germline V gene encodes CDR1 MDHEN and CDR2 SYDVKM. CDR3 DNA: TGTGCCAGCACGGACAGGAATAATGAAAAACTGTTTTTT. Translation gives CASTDRNNEKLFF.

This chain links TRBV6-2 or TRBV6-3 with TRBJ1-2; no clear D. The ends were cut back, 0 bases at V and 9 bases at J, with 8 bases in the middle. Germline-derived CDR1 and CDR2 are MNHEY and SVGEGT. This CDR3 is built from 12 residues. The CDR3 DNA follows: TGTGCCAGCAGTTACTCCGGGATCAGCTACACCTTC. This encodes CASSYSGISYTF.

This chain joins TRBV5-1 and TRBJ1-2; TRBD1 matches 7 bases. V trimming: 0 bases; J trimming: 0 bases; junction bases outside the gene matches: 5. The CDR3 sequence is 16 residues long. Germline V gene lookup returns CDR1 SGHRS and CDR2 YFSETQ. CDR3 coding DNA: TGCGCCAGCAGCTTGGCGTCCGGGACAGCTAACTATGGCTACACCTTC. The encoded protein is CASSLASGTANYGYTF. The complete variable domain, with remaining parts taken from reference TRBV5-1 and TRBJ1-2, reads KAGVTQTPRYLIKTRGQQVTLSCSPISGHRSVSWYQQTPGQGLQFLFEYFSETQRNKGNFPGRFSGRQFSNSRSEMNVSTLELGDSALYLCASSLASGTANYGYTFGSGTRLTVV.

The chain employs TRBV6-5 and TRBJ1-5, with 7 positions matching TRBD1. The germline V gene has CDR1 MNHEY and CDR2 SVGAGI. The CDR3 extends over 14 amino acids. J lost 4 bases, V lost 5 bases, and 5 bases had no gene match. Written as DNA, the CDR3 is TGTGCCAGCAGTCCCGGGACAGTTAATCAGCCCCAGCATTTT. Translation gives CASSPGTVNQPQHF.

The gene calls are TRBV6-5 and TRBJ2-7; the D is unclear. This CDR3 has 14 residues. Per the germline V gene, CDR1 is MNHEY and CDR2 is SVGAGI. V was pared by 4 bases and J by 0 bases, with 10 bases between. The CDR3 reads CASSFEPYSYEQYF. The CDR3 DNA reads TGTGCCAGCAGTTTTGAGCCCTACTCCTACGAGCAGTACTTC.

The chain joins TRBV3-1 (or the pseudogene TRBV3-2) to TRBJ2-3, with D uncertain. Germline V gene data show CDR1 as LGHDT and CDR2 as YNNKEL (reference sequence). V shed 5 bases and J shed 4 bases, with 7 bases lying between them. CDR3 length: 12 amino acids. The CDR3: CASSIRADTQYF. DNA of the CDR3: TGTGCCAGCAGCATCCGCGCAGATACGCAGTATTTT.

The rearrangement joins TRBV5-1 to TRBJ1-4; TRBD1 is a possible D gene (6 bases). V dropped 3 bases and J dropped 3 bases, with 9 bases sitting between them. Germline CDR1 is SGHRS and CDR2 is YFSETQ. The CDR3 length is 14 residues. The CDR3 bases are TGCGCCAGCAGCTGGGGGGGCGCTAATGAAAAACTGTTTTTT. Its protein is CASSWGGANEKLFF.

The rearrangement joins TRBV9 to TRBJ2-3, with TRBD2 as a possible D gene (6 bases). V lost 0 bases and J 0 bases, leaving 8 bases between the germline ends. The CDR3 covers 15 residues. Germline V gene sequence: CDR1 SGDLS, CDR2 YYNGEE. In DNA form, the CDR3 reads TGTGCCAGCAGCGTAGATGCGGGGAGCACAGATACGCAGTATTTT. This translates into CASSVDAGSTDTQYF.

V and J are TRBV19 and TRBJ2-1; 8 bases map to TRBD1. There are 16 residues in the CDR3. J gave up 0 bases and V 6 bases, and 7 bases lay outside the gene matches. CDR1 is LNHDA and CDR2 is SQIVND in the germline V gene (reference sequence). The CDR3 reads CASRSGGAGSYNEQFF. In DNA, the CDR3 is TGTGCCAGTAGATCAGGGGGCGCGGGCTCCTACAATGAGCAGTTCTTC.

This chain joins TRBV5-4 and TRBJ1-3; D ambiguous. Germline CDR1 and CDR2: SGHNT and YYREEE (reference sequence). Trimming pared 10 bases from V and 0 bases from J, leaving 11 bases between. The length of the CDR3 is 13 residues. CDR3 residues: CAVSNSSGNTIYF. The CDR3 DNA is TGTGCCGTCTCGAACAGCTCTGGAAACACCATATATTTT.

The V gene is TRBV7-9, the J gene TRBJ2-7; a possible D gene is TRBD2 (5 bases). This CDR3 spans 14 amino acids. V lost 8 bases, J lost 6 bases, and 20 bases lay in between. Germline-derived CDR1 and CDR2 are SEHNR and FQNEAQ (reference sequence). The DNA for the CDR3 is TGTGCCAGCCTAAAGTCCGGAGGTTTAGGCGAGCAGTACTTC. This encodes CASLKSGGLGEQYF.

The chain joins TRBV27 to TRBJ2-2; 9 nucleotides match TRBD2. This CDR3 is built from 17 residues. Trimming cost V 0 bases and J 7 bases; bases outside gene matches: 9. Germline V gene lookup returns CDR1 MNHEY and CDR2 SMNVEV (reference sequence). CDR3 nucleotides: TGTGCCAGCAGTTTATCATGGGGACTAGCAGTAGGCGGGGAGCTGTTTTTT. Encoded protein: CASSLSWGLAVGGELFF.

On this clone: Additional DNA sequences in this sample encode the identical CDR3. This sequence joins TRBV18 and TRBJ1-1; D possibly corresponds to TRBD1 (6 bases). Trimming took off 4 bases at V and 2 bases at J, with 8 bases between the two ends. CDR3 length: 13 amino acids. Germline CDR1 reads KGHSH; CDR2 reads LQKENI. CDR3 sequence (DNA): TGTGCCAGCTCACAGGGACAAAACACTGAAGCTTTCTTT. This encodes CASSQGQNTEAFF.

The chain employs TRBV28 and TRBJ1-6; 7 bases map to TRBD1. Looked up from germline, CDR1 is MDHEN and CDR2 is SYDVKM. J lost 5 bases, V lost 7 bases, and 8 bases had no gene match. The CDR3 runs to 15 residues. The CDR3 here is CASTPGDRDNSPLHF. The DNA for the CDR3 is TGTGCCAGCACCCCAGGGGACAGAGATAATTCACCCCTCCACTTT.

This clone was found a few times. The V call is TRBV9, the J call TRBJ2-2; a weak D match, TRBD1 (6 bases). Germline V gene data show CDR1 as SGDLS and CDR2 as YYNGEE. This CDR3 comprises 16 residues. Deletions cut 0 bases from V and 4 bases from J, with 13 bases between. The CDR3: CASSVGGRGPTGELFF. CDR3 DNA sequence: TGTGCCAGCAGCGTAGGAGGCAGGGGTCCCACCGGGGAGCTGTTTTTT.

The chain couples TRBV5-5 to TRBJ2-1; 12 bases map to TRBD1. The CDR3 spans 16 residues. The germline CDR1 and CDR2 sequences are SGHKS and YYEKEE (reference sequence). Losses at the gene ends were 4 bases for V and 7 bases for J; bases not matched to a gene: 9. The CDR3 coding sequence is TGTGCCAGCAGCGTGTGGGACAGGGGGCGAGGAAATGAGCAGTTCTTC. As protein: CASSVWDRGRGNEQFF.

The rearrangement uses TRBV11-2 and TRBJ1-6; D remains unclear. The ends were cut back, 2 bases at V and 7 bases at J, with 6 bases in the middle. Germline CDR1 SGHAT, CDR2 FQNNGV. This CDR3 is 13 amino acids long. CDR3 loop: CASSLSGNSPLHF. The CDR3 bases are TGTGCCAGCAGCTTATCCGGGAATTCACCCCTCCACTTT.

V is TRBV5-1 and J is TRBJ2-7; D not certain. The V end was cut by 0 bases, the J end by 6 bases, with 10 bases between. The CDR3 spans 13 residues. Germline assignment: CDR1 SGHRS and CDR2 YFSETQ. The CDR3 DNA sequence: TGCGCCAGCAGCTTGGTAGAATCGGGCGAGCAGTACTTC. Translation gives CASSLVESGEQYF.

This clone was seen once. The chain has TRBV11-2 and TRBJ2-4; 7 bases map to TRBD1. Germline loops: CDR1 SGHAT, CDR2 FQNNGV. This CDR3 has 15 amino acids. The junction had 8 bases not matched to a gene; V was cut back by 6 bases and J by 3 bases. This CDR3 reads CASSVTGQLKNIQYF. The CDR3 DNA is TGTGCCAGCAGTGTTACGGGACAGCTCAAAAACATTCAGTACTTC.

The chain joins TRBV27 to TRBJ2-2; 7 nucleotides match TRBD2. CDR1 is MNHEY and CDR2 is SMNVEV in the germline V gene (reference sequence). The length of the CDR3 is 15 residues. V lost 7 bases to trimming and J lost 4 bases; unmatched junction nucleotides: 9. This CDR3 is CASTSGLILTGELFF. The CDR3 coding sequence is TGTGCCAGCACATCGGGACTAATTCTCACCGGGGAGCTGTTTTTT.

This sequence joins TRBV5-1 and TRBJ1-1; D perhaps matches TRBD1 (5 bases). This CDR3 has 13 amino acids. Per the germline V gene, CDR1 is SGHRS and CDR2 is YFSETQ. Trimming removed 2 bases at V and 1 base at J, with 6 bases between. The CDR3 sequence is CASSFQGNTEAFF. The CDR3 DNA sequence: TGCGCCAGCAGCTTTCAGGGGAACACTGAAGCTTTCTTT.